Below, 19 T cell receptor beta chains from the same sample are listed, as sequenced in a study of blood T cells in healthy people across ages. Combining a sample-barcoded 5' primer with a J-beta primer mix, a second PCR ran for about 6 to 12 cycles. TCRdb analysed the 5' RACE reads with MiXCR anew, one entry per CDR3 protein. The table lists hundreds of thousands of distinct CDR3 sequences, 40% to 50% of them singletons. The sequenced material came from blood. All receptors derive from a man between 60 and 75 years old in good health.

V and J are TRBV6-5 and TRBJ1-2; no reliable D call. V gave up 0 bases and J gave up 6 bases, with 8 bases separating them. Per germline, CDR1 MNHEY and CDR2 SVGAGI. The CDR3 extends over 13 amino acids. CDR3 bases: TGTGCCAGCAGTTACTCAGGGTCGGATGGCTACACCTTC. Translated: CASSYSGSDGYTF.

The chain is built from TRBV20-1 and TRBJ1-1; the match to TRBD1 covers 8 bases. Germline V gives CDR1 DFQATT, CDR2 SNEGSKA (reference sequence). V gave up 3 bases and J gave up 1 base; unmatched junction bases: 10. CDR3 length: 16 amino acids. The chain's CDR3 is CSASPRQGTRNTEAFF. In DNA form, the CDR3 reads TGCAGTGCTAGCCCCCGACAGGGGACGAGGAACACTGAAGCTTTCTTT.

This chain connects TRBV27 to TRBJ1-4, with D perhaps TRBD1 (6 bases). V lost 5 bases, J lost 3 bases, and 19 bases lay in between. This CDR3 region has 17 residues. Germline V gene sequence: CDR1 MNHEY, CDR2 SMNVEV (reference sequence). In nucleotides, the CDR3 is TGTGCCAGCAGTCCCCTAGGTCCAACAGGGCCTAATGAAAAACTGTTTTTT. As protein: CASSPLGPTGPNEKLFF.

The rearrangement links TRBV20-1 to TRBJ2-7; 10 bases line up with TRBD2. Trimming cost V 4 bases and J 3 bases; bases outside gene matches: 0. CDR1 and CDR2 (germline): DFQATT, SNEGSKA (reference sequence). This CDR3 is built from 12 residues. CDR3 residues: CSAIAGGYEQYF. The CDR3 nucleotides read TGCAGTGCTATAGCGGGGGGCTACGAGCAGTACTTC.

This clonotype showed up just a few times. The V and J genes are TRBV7-9 and TRBJ2-7, with D unresolved. The length of the CDR3 is 11 residues. CDR1 SEHNR and CDR2 FQNEAQ come from the germline V gene (reference sequence). V was cut by 8 bases and J by 6 bases, with 11 bases left in between. The CDR3 spells CASGYPGEQYF. CDR3 DNA: TGTGCCAGCGGATATCCGGGCGAGCAGTACTTC.

This clonotype has at least ten counts. Germline and junction disagree at one end, which may indicate a read error. The chain recombines TRBV5-1 with TRBJ2-5, with 10 bases lining up with TRBD2. Germline CDR1 SGHRS, CDR2 YFSETQ. The CDR3 totals 14 residues. The CDR3 protein is CASSLAGGQETQYF. For the CDR3, the DNA is TGTGCCAGCAGCTTAGCGGGGGGACAAGAGACCCAGTACTTC.

CDR3 sequence: CASRGSGNTIYF. CDR3 coding DNA: TGCGCCAGCAGGGGTTCTGGAAACACCATATATTTT. This chain uses TRBV10-1 with TRBJ1-3; D is undetermined. The germline V gene has CDR1 WNHNN and CDR2 SYGVQD (reference sequence). There are 12 residues in the CDR3. The V gene lost 6 bases and the J gene lost 1 base, with 4 bases spanning the gap.

This clonotype was observed a few times. The rearrangement joins TRBV7-2 to TRBJ2-7, with D tentatively TRBD1 or TRBD2 (5 bases each). CDR1 and CDR2 (germline): SGHTA, FQGNSA. This CDR3 comprises 16 residues. Trimming stripped 6 bases from V and 2 bases from J, with 20 bases between. CDR3: CASRGTGLEGPYEQYF. The CDR3 nucleotides are TGTGCCAGCAGGGGAACTGGACTCGAGGGACCCTACGAGCAGTACTTC. The complete variable domain, with remaining parts taken from reference TRBV7-2 and TRBJ2-7, reads GAGVSQSPSNKVTEKGKDVELRCDPISGHTALYWYRQSLGQGLEFLIYFQGNSAPDKSGLPSDRFSAERTGGSVSTLTIQRTQQEDSAVYLCASRGTGLEGPYEQYFGPGTRLTVT.

J is TRBJ2-6 and V is TRBV6-1; tentative D call: TRBD2 (5 bases). V dropped 9 bases and J dropped 1 base, with 10 bases sitting between them. From germline, CDR1 is MNHNS and CDR2 SASEGT. This CDR3 comprises 14 residues. CDR3 amino acids: CASGLESGANVLTF. The CDR3 bases are TGTGCCAGTGGACTGGAGTCTGGGGCCAACGTCCTGACTTTC.

V is TRBV6-6 and J is TRBJ2-5; weak D call: TRBD1 (5 bases). The CDR3 loop spans 11 amino acids. CDR1 and CDR2 from the germline V gene are MNHNY and SVGAGI (reference sequence). V was trimmed by 10 bases and J by 3 bases, leaving 9 bases between them. In DNA form, the CDR3 reads TGTGCCATTGCAGGGAAAGAGACCCAGTACTTC. Translating gives CAIAGKETQYF.

About this clonotype: Germline is not matched at one junction end, which may reflect a read error. V usage is TRBV5-1 and J usage is TRBJ1-5; D not resolved. CDR1 SGHRS and CDR2 YFSETQ come from the germline V gene. The CDR3 is made up of 15 amino acids. The CDR3 sequence is CASSLEGLDGQPRHF. CDR3 nucleotide sequence: TGCGCCAGCAGCTTGGAAGGTCTCGACGGTCAGCCCCGGCATTTT.

V and J are TRBV27 and TRBJ2-6; no firm D call. From germline, CDR1 is MNHEY and CDR2 SMNVEV (reference sequence). Trimming removed 6 bases from V and 1 base from J, with 10 bases in between. There are 15 residues in the CDR3. DNA of the CDR3: TGTGCCAGCAGGAATGCAGGTTCTGGGGCCAACGTCCTGACTTTC. This gives the protein CASRNAGSGANVLTF.

The rearrangement uses TRBV12-5 and TRBJ2-5; D is unclear. The DNA end favors TRBJ2-7, so the J call may be wrong. Germline V gives CDR1 LGHNT, CDR2 FRNRAP. This CDR3 is built from 13 residues. In DNA form, the CDR3 reads TGTGCTAGTGGTTGGGCCTCTTTTGGCGAGCAGTACTTC. It specifies CASGWASFGEQYF.

About this clonotype itself: A junction end diverges from the germline sequence, so it may reflect a read error. V and J are TRBV7-2 and TRBJ2-7; TRBD2 matches 10 bases. Germline-derived CDR1 and CDR2 are SGHTA and FQGNSA. The CDR3 has 14 amino acids. The CDR3 nucleotides read TGTGCCAGCAGCACGGGGACTAGCGTGGAGACCCAGAACTTC. Protein product: CASSTGTSVETQNF.

About this clonotype itself: The junction and the germline gene differ at one end; a read error may be behind it. This chain uses TRBV7-2 with TRBJ2-3, with D possibly matching TRBD2 (6 bases). The germline gives CDR1 SGHTA, CDR2 FQGNSA. The CDR3 runs to 17 residues. As DNA, the CDR3 is TGTGCCAGCAGCTTAGATTTTCGGGAGAGGGGCACAGATACGCGGTATTTT. Protein product: CASSLDFRERGTDTRYF.

This clonotype has more than one count but fewer than ten. V usage is TRBV2 and J usage is TRBJ2-5, with a weak D call TRBD2 (7 bases). This CDR3 has 13 residues. V was pared by 6 bases and J by 4 bases, with 12 bases between. Germline-derived CDR1 and CDR2 are SNHLY and FYNNEI. The CDR3 DNA reads as TGTGCCAGCAGAGGGGGGGCAAGAGAGACCCAGTACTTC. Translating gives CASRGGARETQYF.

This clonotype was found a few times. Here the CDR3 reads CASSQETGRYEQYF. Here the CDR3 DNA reads TGTGCCAGCAGCCAAGAAACGGGGAGGTACGAGCAGTACTTC. The chain links TRBV4-2 to TRBJ2-7; D is perhaps TRBD2 (6 bases). Germline-derived CDR1 and CDR2 are LGHNA and YNFKEQ. This CDR3 spans 14 amino acids. Trimming took 0 bases from V and 4 from J, leaving 10 bases between them.

V gene TRBV6-5 combines with J gene TRBJ2-7; either TRBD1 or TRBD2 may supply D (6 bases each). V was clipped by 7 bases and J by 6 bases, with 19 bases between them. The CDR3 runs to 14 residues. Looked up from germline, CDR1 is MNHEY and CDR2 is SVGAGI. The CDR3 spells CASTGGSSPSEQYF. CDR3 coding DNA: TGTGCCAGCACCGGGGGCAGTTCCCCCAGCGAGCAGTACTTC.

This chain joins TRBV4-3 and TRBJ2-3; D uncertain. V was pared by 0 bases and J by 3 bases, with 10 bases between. Germline CDR1 reads LGHNA; CDR2 reads YSLEER. The CDR3 is made up of 15 amino acids. Written as DNA, the CDR3 is TGCGCCAGCAGCCAAGATAGAGTAGGGACAGATACGCAGTATTTT. Protein: CASSQDRVGTDTQYF.